This T cell receptor (beta chain) was sequenced for a study of OX40 agonist ivuxolimab in advanced cancers. Overall study: Patients took ivuxolimab, an agonistic anti-OX40 (CD134) antibody. Partial responses were seen in three patients, one with hepatocellular carcinoma and two with cutaneous melanoma. Overall study findings and caveats: Compared with CD4+, CD8+ T cells on average had more expanded clones.

J lost 7 bases, V lost 4 bases, and 8 bases had no gene match. The CDR3 loop spans 14 amino acids. The V gene's germline CDR1 is SGHTS and CDR2 YDEGEE. Note on this clone: Its target is unknown.

Clones were sequenced by immunoSEQ multiplex PCR, and TCRdb holds only the in-frame ones, with some missing. This table holds over 80,000 clones, 75% to 95% found once. The sequencing used CD4+ or CD8+ T cells sorted from blood, collected in a trial of the OX40 agonist ivuxolimab. The chain uses TRBV5-8 and TRBJ2-1, with TRBD1 identical over 7 bases. The sequence was collected from an adult with an advanced solid tumor such as melanoma, head and neck, liver or kidney cancer. In DNA form, the CDR3 reads TGTGCCAGCAGCCTGCGACAGGGATGGAATGAGCAGTTCTTC. It translates to CASSLRQGWNEQFF.